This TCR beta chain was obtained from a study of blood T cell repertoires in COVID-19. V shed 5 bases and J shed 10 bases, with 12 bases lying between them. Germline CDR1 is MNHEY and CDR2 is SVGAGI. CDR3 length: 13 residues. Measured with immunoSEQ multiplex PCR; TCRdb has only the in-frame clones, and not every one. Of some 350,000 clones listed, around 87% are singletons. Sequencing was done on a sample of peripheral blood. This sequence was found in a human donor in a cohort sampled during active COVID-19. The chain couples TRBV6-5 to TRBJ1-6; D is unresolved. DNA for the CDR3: TGTGCCAGCAGTCTCCGGTTGTCCTCACCCCTCCACTTT. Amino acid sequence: CASSLRLSSPLHF.